Following are 8 T cell receptor beta chains from one sample sequenced in a study of T cell repertoires in cytomegalovirus infection (dated by TCRdb to about 2019). For these receptors, no antigen is known. The treatment or condition label of this sample denotes: in vitro stimulation with specific CMV peptide epitopes to enrich CMV-specific T cells. For sequencing, an Illumina HiSeq 1500 was employed. Clones were called with MiXCR by TCRdb after fastp trimmed the public reads at Q25, and only in-frame beta chains were retained. CDR3 protein duplicates are merged, each entry listing the most common genes and DNA. The sample data list 370,000 or so distinct CDR3 sequences, and about 35% of these were observed just once. The ten largest make up around an eighth of the sample. The specimen comprised cultured PBMCs, sampled from culture after CMV antigen stimulation. These receptors were collected from a human donor in good health (CMV status not recorded). Some clones in this sample may be carry-over from other donors' samples.

This clonotype was found a few times. The CDR3 sequence: CASSLAAVIADTQYF. The CDR3 nucleotides read TGTGCCAGCAGCTTGGCCGCGGTTATTGCAGATACGCAGTATTTT. The rearrangement links TRBV5-8 to TRBJ2-3; D uncertain. Germline CDR1 is SGHTS and CDR2 is YDEGEE. There are 15 residues in the CDR3. Trimming shortened V by 0 bases and J by 4 bases, and 12 bases separated the two germline ends.

This clonotype was observed a handful of times. The chain links TRBV4-3 to TRBJ1-2; D is unresolved. V was clipped by 0 bases and J by 5 bases, with 10 bases between them. Germline CDR1 reads LGHNA; CDR2 reads YSLEER. This CDR3 contains 14 residues. CDR3 nucleotide sequence: TGCGCCAGCAGCCAAGATAGGATATCTTATGGCTACACCTTC. It yields the protein CASSQDRISYGYTF.

The chain is built from TRBV19 and TRBJ1-1, with a tentative D call TRBD1 (6 bases). Germline values: CDR1 LNHDA, CDR2 SQIVND (reference sequence). V dropped 10 bases and J dropped 1 base, with 16 bases sitting between them. This CDR3 has 14 amino acids. The chain's CDR3 is CATSQDRQNTEAFF. The DNA of the CDR3 is TGTGCCACTTCGCAGGACAGACAGAACACTGAAGCTTTCTTT.

This chain's CDR3 is CASSPLGQDGETQYF. DNA for the CDR3: TGTGCCAGCAGTCCCCTGGGACAGGACGGAGAGACCCAGTACTTC. This rearrangement joins TRBV27 to TRBJ2-5, with 8 nucleotides matching TRBD1. V trimming: 5 bases; J trimming: 4 bases; junction bases outside the gene matches: 9. The length of the CDR3 is 15 residues. The germline gives CDR1 MNHEY, CDR2 SMNVEV (reference sequence).

This clonotype was seen a handful of times. The rearrangement joins TRBV28 to TRBJ2-3; possible D gene TRBD2, 6 bases. The CDR3 length is 13 residues. V was cut by 8 bases and J by 4 bases, with 13 bases left in between. Germline CDR1 MDHEN, CDR2 SYDVKM. DNA of the CDR3: TGTGCCAGCCAGACGGGGGTCGCAGATACGCAGTATTTT. This sequence encodes CASQTGVADTQYF. Full variable domain (missing parts from reference TRBV28 and TRBJ2-3): DVKVTQSSRYLVKRTGEKVFLECVQDMDHENMFWYRQDPGLGLRLIYFSYDVKMKEKGDIPEGYSVSREKKERFSLILESASTNQTSMYLCASQTGVADTQYFGPGTRLTVL.

The J gene is TRBJ2-5, the V gene TRBV6-1; 8 bases match TRBD2. The V segment lost 8 bases and the J segment 2 bases; nucleotides outside the gene matches: 4. This CDR3 region has 13 residues. Looked up from germline, CDR1 is MNHNS and CDR2 is SASEGT. DNA for the CDR3: TGTGCCAGCTCCGGGGGGGGGCAAGAGACCCAGTACTTC. Residues: CASSGGGQETQYF.

This chain links TRBV7-2 with TRBJ2-1, with 7 bases matching TRBD1. The V and J ends lost 5 bases and 7 bases, in that order; junction bases with no gene match: 8. Germline V lookup: CDR1 SGHTA, CDR2 FQGNSA. The CDR3 is made up of 14 amino acids. CDR3 region: CASSIRYRGNEQFF. The CDR3 coding sequence is TGTGCCAGCAGCATTAGGTACAGGGGTAATGAGCAGTTCTTC.

This clonotype showed up many times. The chain is built from TRBV7-2 and TRBJ2-3, with D perhaps TRBD1 (5 bases). Germline loops: CDR1 SGHTA, CDR2 FQGNSA. Trimming removed 1 base from V and 2 bases from J, with 22 bases in between. This CDR3 spans 19 amino acids. The CDR3 is CASSLVARARFTLTDTQYF. DNA of the CDR3: TGTGCCAGCAGCTTAGTGGCCAGGGCACGGTTCACCCTCACAGATACGCAGTATTTT.